Shown below are 8 T cell receptor beta chains from a single sample sequenced in a study of blood T cell repertoires in COVID-19. The table came from immunoSEQ multiplex PCR; TCRdb's copy has only in-frame clones and leaves some out. The table lists some 49,000 clones, 81% of them singletons. Sequencing was performed on peripheral blood. The receptor set was obtained from a woman older than 75 with COVID-19, enrolled during active disease.

The rearrangement uses TRBV29-1 and TRBJ1-2; D is unresolved. The CDR3 consists of 14 residues. Germline loops: CDR1 SQVTM, CDR2 ANQGSEA. The ends were cut back, 4 bases at V and 4 bases at J, with 16 bases in the middle. The CDR3 DNA is TGCAGCGTTGTAAGCCCGAACGTCTTCTATGGCTACACCTTC. This encodes CSVVSPNVFYGYTF.

This clone has more than one count but fewer than ten. V and J are TRBV7-3 and TRBJ2-2, with TRBD2 identical over 13 bases. Germline-derived CDR1 and CDR2 are SGHTA and FQGTGA. Trimming at V came to 2 bases and at J to 3 bases, leaving 3 bases not matched to a gene. The CDR3 is 17 amino acids. CDR3 DNA sequence: TGTGCCAGCAGCTTAGGACTAGCGGGAGTCCACACCGGGGAGCTGTTTTTT. Protein: CASSLGLAGVHTGELFF. The full variable domain, its missing parts supplied by reference TRBV7-3 and TRBJ2-2, is GAGVSQTPSNKVTEKGKYVELRCDPISGHTALYWYRQSLGQGPEFLIYFQGTGAADDSGLPNDRFFAVRPEGSVSTLKIQRTERGDSAVYLCASSLGLAGVHTGELFFGEGSRLTVL.

The V and J genes are TRBV6-4 and TRBJ2-1; 11 bases match TRBD2. The junction had 9 bases not matched to a gene; V was cut back by 6 bases and J by 5 bases. Germline CDR1 is MRHNA and CDR2 is SNTAGT. CDR3 length: 16 amino acids. Here the CDR3 DNA reads TGTGCCAGCAGCGACCTAGCGGGAGGAGGGGACAATGAGCAGTTCTTC. Translation gives CASSDLAGGGDNEQFF.

The V gene is TRBV7-2, the J gene TRBJ1-2; 9 bases match TRBD1. The J segment lost 7 bases and the V segment lost 7 bases, leaving 7 bases of the junction unmatched. The CDR3 is 13 residues long. The germline V gene has CDR1 SGHTA and CDR2 FQGNSA. DNA of the CDR3: TGTGCCAGCACCGAGGACAGGGGTGGTGGCTACACCTTC. Its translation is CASTEDRGGGYTF.

The chain links TRBV12-3 or TRBV12-4 to TRBJ2-3; D is ambiguous. CDR3 length: 13 residues. The V gene lost 6 bases and the J gene lost 1 base, with 8 bases spanning the gap. Here the CDR3 reads CASRLTGTDTQYF. CDR3 coding DNA: TGTGCCAGCAGACTCACGGGCACAGATACGCAGTATTTT.

This clone was counted once. The chain is built from TRBV29-1 and TRBJ1-1, with no clear D. CDR1 is SQVTM, CDR2 ANQGSEA, per germline. The CDR3 spans 14 residues. Trimming pared 4 bases from V and 0 bases from J, leaving 12 bases between. The CDR3 DNA follows: TGCAGCGTTGTTATCCACAACCTGAACACTGAAGCTTTCTTT. As protein: CSVVIHNLNTEAFF. The entire variable domain, with the rest obtained from reference TRBV29-1 and TRBJ1-1, is as follows: SAVISQKPSRDICQRGTSLTIQCQVDSQVTMMFWYRQQPGQSLTLIATANQGSEATYESGFVIDKFPISRPNLTFSTLTVSNMSPEDSSIYLCSVVIHNLNTEAFFGQGTRLTVV.

Note on this clone: The junction differs from germline at one of its ends, possibly a read error. The chain joins TRBV7-7 to TRBJ2-5; no clear D. CDR3 length: 15 residues. In germline, CDR1 is SSHAT, CDR2 FNYEAQ (reference sequence). CDR3 sequence: CASSDLRRGQETQYF. CDR3 in DNA: TGTGCTAGCAGCGACTTAAGGAGAGGACAAGAGACCCAGTACTTC.

V gene TRBV7-9 combines with J gene TRBJ2-2, with D unresolved. This CDR3 comprises 16 residues. Trimming left V 5 bases short and J 6 bases short, with 19 bases between. The germline V gene encodes CDR1 SEHNR and CDR2 FQNEAQ (reference sequence). CDR3 sequence: CASSTPLILSPGELFF. As DNA, the CDR3 is TGTGCCAGCAGCACCCCACTCATTTTAAGCCCCGGGGAGCTGTTTTTT.